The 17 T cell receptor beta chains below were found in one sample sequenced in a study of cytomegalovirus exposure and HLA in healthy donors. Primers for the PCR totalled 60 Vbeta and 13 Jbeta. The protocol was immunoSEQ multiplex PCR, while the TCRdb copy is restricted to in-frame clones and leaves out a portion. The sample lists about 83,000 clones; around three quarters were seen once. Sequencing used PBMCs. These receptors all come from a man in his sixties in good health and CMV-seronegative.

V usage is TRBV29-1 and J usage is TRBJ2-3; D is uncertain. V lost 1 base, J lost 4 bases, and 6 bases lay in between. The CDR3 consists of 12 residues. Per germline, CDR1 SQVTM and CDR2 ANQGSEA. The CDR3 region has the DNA TGCAGCGTTGAAGGTCTAGCAGATACGCAGTATTTT. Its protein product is CSVEGLADTQYF.

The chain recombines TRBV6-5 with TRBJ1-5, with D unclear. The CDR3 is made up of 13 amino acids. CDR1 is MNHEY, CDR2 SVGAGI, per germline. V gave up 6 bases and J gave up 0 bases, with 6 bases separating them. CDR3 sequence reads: CASRRDSNQPQHF. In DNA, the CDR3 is TGTGCCAGCAGGAGGGATAGCAATCAGCCCCAGCATTTT.

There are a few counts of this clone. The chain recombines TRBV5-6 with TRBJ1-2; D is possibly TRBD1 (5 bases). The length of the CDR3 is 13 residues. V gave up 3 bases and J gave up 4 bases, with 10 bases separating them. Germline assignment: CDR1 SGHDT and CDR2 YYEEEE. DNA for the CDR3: TGTGCCAGCAGCTCCGCGGGGGGCTATGGCTACACCTTC. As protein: CASSSAGGYGYTF.

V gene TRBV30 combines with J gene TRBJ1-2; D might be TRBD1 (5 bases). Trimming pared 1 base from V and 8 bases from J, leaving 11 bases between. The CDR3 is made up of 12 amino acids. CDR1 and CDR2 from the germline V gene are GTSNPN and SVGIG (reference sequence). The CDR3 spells CAWSALKGGYTF. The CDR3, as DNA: TGTGCCTGGAGTGCCCTCAAGGGGGGCTACACCTTC.

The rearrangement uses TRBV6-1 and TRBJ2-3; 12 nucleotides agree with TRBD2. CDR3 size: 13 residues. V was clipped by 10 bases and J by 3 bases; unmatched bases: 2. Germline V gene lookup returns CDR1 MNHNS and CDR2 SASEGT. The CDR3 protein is CATGTSGTDTQYF. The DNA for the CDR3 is TGTGCCACCGGGACTAGCGGGACAGATACGCAGTATTTT.

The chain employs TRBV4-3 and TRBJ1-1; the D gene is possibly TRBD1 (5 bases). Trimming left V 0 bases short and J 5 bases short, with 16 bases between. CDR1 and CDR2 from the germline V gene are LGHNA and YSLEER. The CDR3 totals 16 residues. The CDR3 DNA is TGCGCCAGCAGCCAAGATGTTCAGGGCCTAGGGACTGAAGCTTTCTTT. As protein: CASSQDVQGLGTEAFF.

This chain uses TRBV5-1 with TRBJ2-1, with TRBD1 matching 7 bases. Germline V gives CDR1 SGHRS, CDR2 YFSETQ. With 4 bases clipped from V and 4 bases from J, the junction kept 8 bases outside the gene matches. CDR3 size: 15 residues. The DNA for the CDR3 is TGCGCCAGCAGCCTCCGGACAGGCAGATACAATGAGCAGTTCTTC. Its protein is CASSLRTGRYNEQFF.

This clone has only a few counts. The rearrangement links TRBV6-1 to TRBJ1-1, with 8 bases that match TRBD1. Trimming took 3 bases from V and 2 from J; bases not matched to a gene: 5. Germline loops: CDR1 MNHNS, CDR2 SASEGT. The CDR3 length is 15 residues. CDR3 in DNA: TGTGCCAGCAGTGACCAGGACAGGGCTAACACTGAAGCTTTCTTT. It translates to CASSDQDRANTEAFF.

The chain's CDR3 is CAISEGGAETYYEQYF. CDR3 bases: TGTGCCATCAGTGAAGGGGGAGCGGAAACCTACTACGAGCAGTACTTC. The rearrangement joins TRBV10-3 to TRBJ2-7; D is possibly TRBD1 (6 bases). This CDR3 spans 16 amino acids. The V end lost 3 bases, the J end lost 3 bases, and 18 bases lay between the germline ends. The germline CDR1 and CDR2 sequences are ENHRY and SYGVKD.

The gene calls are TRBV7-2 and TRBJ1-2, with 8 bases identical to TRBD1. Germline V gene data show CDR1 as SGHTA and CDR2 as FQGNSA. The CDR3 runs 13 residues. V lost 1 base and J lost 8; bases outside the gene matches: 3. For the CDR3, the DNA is TGTGCCAGCAGCTTAGGGCCAGGGGGCGGCTACACCTTC. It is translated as CASSLGPGGGYTF.

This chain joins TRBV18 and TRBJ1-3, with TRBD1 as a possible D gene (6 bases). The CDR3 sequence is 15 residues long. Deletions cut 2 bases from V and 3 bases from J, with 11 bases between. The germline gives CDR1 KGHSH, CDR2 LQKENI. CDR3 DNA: TGTGCCAGCTCACCAACAGGGAAGGGTGGAAACACCATATATTTT. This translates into CASSPTGKGGNTIYF. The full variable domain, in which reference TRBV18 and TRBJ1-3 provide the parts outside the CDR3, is NAGVMQNPRHLVRRRGQEARLRCSPMKGHSHVYWYRQLPEEGLKFMVYLQKENIIDESGMPKERFSAEFPKEGPSILRIQQVVRGDSAAYFCASSPTGKGGNTIYFGEGSWLTVV.

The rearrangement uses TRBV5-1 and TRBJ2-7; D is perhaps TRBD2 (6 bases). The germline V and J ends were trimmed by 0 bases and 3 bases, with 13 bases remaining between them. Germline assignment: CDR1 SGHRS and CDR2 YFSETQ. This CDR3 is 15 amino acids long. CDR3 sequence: CASSLEDGRIYEQYF. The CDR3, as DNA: TGCGCCAGCAGCTTGGAAGATGGGAGGATCTACGAGCAGTACTTC.

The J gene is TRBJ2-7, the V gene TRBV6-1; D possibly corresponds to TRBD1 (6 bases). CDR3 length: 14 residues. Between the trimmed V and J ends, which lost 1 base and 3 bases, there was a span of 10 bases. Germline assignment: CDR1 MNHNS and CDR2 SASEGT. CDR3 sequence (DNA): TGTGCCAGCAGTGAAGGGTACAGGGACTACGAGCAGTACTTC. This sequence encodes CASSEGYRDYEQYF.

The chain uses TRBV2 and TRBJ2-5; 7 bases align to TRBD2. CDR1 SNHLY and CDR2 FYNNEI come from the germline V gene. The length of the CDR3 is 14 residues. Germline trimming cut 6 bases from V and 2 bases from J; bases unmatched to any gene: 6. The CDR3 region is CASRGTSVQETQYF. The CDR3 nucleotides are TGTGCCAGCAGAGGCACTAGCGTGCAAGAGACCCAGTACTTC.

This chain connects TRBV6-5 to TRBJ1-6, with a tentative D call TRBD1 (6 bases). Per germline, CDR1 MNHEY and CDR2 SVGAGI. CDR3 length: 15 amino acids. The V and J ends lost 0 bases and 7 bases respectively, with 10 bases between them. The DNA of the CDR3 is TGTGCCAGCAGTTACTCTGGACAGCACAATTCACCCCTCCACTTT. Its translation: CASSYSGQHNSPLHF.

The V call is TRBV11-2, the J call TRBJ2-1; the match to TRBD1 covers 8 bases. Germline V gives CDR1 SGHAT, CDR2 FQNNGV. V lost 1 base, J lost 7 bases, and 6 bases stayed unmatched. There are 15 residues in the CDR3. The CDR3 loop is CASSLVTGGTNEQFF. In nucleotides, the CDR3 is TGTGCCAGCAGCTTAGTCACAGGGGGAACGAATGAGCAGTTCTTC. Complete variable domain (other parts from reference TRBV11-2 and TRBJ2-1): EAGVAQSPRYKIIEKRQSVAFWCNPISGHATLYWYQQILGQGPKLLIQFQNNGVVDDSQLPKDRFSAERLKGVDSTLKIQPAKLEDSAVYLCASSLVTGGTNEQFFGPGTRLTVL.

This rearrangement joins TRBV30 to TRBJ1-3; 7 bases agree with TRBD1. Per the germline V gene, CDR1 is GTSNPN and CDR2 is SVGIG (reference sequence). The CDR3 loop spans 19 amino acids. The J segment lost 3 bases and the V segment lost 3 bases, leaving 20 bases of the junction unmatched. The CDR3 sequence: CAWRDEKRRGKVFGNTIYF. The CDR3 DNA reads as TGTGCCTGGAGAGACGAAAAGCGCAGGGGGAAAGTTTTTGGAAACACCATATATTTT.